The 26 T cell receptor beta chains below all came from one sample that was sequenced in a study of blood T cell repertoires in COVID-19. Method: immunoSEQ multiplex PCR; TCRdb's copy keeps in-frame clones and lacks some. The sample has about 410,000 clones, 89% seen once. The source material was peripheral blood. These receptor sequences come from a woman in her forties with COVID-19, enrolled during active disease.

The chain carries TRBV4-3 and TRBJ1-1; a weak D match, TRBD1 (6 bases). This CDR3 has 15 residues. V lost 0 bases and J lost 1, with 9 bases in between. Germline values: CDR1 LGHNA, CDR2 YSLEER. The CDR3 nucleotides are TGCGCCAGCAGCCAAGATGGCAGGGGGAACACTGAAGCTTTCTTT. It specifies CASSQDGRGNTEAFF.

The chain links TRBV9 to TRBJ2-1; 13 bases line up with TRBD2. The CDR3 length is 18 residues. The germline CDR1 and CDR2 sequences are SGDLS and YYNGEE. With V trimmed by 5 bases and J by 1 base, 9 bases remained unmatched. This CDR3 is CASSPRGGLAGSYNEQFF. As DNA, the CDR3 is TGTGCCAGCAGTCCCAGGGGGGGACTAGCGGGATCCTACAATGAGCAGTTCTTC.

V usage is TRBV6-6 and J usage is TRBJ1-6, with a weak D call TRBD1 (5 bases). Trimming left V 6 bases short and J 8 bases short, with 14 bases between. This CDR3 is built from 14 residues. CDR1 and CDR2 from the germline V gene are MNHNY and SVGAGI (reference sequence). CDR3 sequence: CASSLTQGYSPLHF. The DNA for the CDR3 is TGTGCCAGCAGCCTAACCCAGGGCTATTCACCCCTCCACTTT.

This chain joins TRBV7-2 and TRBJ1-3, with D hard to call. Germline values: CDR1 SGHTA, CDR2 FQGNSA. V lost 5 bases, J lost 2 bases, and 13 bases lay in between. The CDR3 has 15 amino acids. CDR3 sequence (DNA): TGTGCCAGCAGCCGTGACATGCTCCCTGGAAACACCATATATTTT. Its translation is CASSRDMLPGNTIYF.

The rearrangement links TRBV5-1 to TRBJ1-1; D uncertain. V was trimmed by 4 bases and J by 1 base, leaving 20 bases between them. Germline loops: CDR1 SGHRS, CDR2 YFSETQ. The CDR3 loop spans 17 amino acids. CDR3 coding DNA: TGCGCCAGCAGCCAGGACTGGCAGCATTTGACGAACACTGAAGCTTTCTTT. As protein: CASSQDWQHLTNTEAFF.

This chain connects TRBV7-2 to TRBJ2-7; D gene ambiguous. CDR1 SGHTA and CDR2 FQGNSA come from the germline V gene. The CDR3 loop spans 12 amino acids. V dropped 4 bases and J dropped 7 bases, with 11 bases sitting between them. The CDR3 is CASSSGAKEQYF. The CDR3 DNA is TGTGCCAGCAGCTCAGGTGCCAAGGAGCAGTACTTC.

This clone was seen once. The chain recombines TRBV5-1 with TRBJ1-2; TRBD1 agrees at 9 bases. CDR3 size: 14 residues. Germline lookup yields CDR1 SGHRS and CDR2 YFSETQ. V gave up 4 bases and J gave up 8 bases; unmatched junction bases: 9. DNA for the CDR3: TGCGCCAGCAGCGGCGGACAGGGGATGGGCGGCTACACCTTC. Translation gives CASSGGQGMGGYTF.

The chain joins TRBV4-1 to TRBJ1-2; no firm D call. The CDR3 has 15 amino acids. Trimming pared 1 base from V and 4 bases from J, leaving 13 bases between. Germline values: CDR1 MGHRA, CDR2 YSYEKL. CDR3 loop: CASSQALADFYGYTF. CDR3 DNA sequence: TGCGCCAGCAGCCAAGCATTGGCAGATTTCTATGGCTACACCTTC.

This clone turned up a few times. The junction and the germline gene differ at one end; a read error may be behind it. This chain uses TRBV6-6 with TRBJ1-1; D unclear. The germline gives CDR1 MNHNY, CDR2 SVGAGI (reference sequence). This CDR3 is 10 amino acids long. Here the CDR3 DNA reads TGTGCCAGCAAATCCAGCGGGGTAGTCTTT. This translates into CASKSSGVVF.

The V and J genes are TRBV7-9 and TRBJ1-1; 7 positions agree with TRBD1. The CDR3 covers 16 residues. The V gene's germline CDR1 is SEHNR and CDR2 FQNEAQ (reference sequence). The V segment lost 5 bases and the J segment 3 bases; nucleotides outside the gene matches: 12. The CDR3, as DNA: TGTGCCAGCAGCCAACCGGGACAGCGCCCTTACACTGAAGCTTTCTTT. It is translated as CASSQPGQRPYTEAFF.

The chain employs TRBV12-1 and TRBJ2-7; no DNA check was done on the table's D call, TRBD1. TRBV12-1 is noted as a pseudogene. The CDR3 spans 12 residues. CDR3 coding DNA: TGTGCCAGCAGCTTTTCGAAGGGGGAGCAGTACTTC. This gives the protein CASSFSKGEQYF.

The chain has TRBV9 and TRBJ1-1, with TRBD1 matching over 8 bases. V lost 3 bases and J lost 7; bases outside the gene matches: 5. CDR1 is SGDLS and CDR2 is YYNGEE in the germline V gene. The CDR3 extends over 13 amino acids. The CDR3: CASSADRGDEAFF. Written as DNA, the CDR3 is TGTGCCAGCAGCGCCGACAGGGGTGATGAAGCTTTCTTT.

CDR3 sequence reads: CASADGGSYGYTF. CDR3 nucleotide sequence: TGTGCCAGCGCGGATGGGGGGAGCTATGGCTACACCTTC. This chain uses TRBV9 with TRBJ1-2, with D possibly matching TRBD1 (5 bases). This CDR3 is 13 amino acids long. V was cut by 7 bases and J by 4 bases, with 14 bases left in between. Looked up from germline, CDR1 is SGDLS and CDR2 is YYNGEE.

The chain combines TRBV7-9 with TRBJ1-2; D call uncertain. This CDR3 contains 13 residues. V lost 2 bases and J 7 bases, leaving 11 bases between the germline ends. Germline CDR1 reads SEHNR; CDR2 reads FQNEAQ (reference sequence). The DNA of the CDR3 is TGTGCCAGCAGCTTAATGAGGGATACTGGCTACACCTTC. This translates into CASSLMRDTGYTF.

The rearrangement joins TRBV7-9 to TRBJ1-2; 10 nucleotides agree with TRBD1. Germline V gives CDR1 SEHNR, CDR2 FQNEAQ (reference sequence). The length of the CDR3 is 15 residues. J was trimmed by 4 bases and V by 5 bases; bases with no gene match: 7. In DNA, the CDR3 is TGTGCCAGCAGCCCAAACGACAGGGGGCTCTATGGCTACACCTTC. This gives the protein CASSPNDRGLYGYTF.

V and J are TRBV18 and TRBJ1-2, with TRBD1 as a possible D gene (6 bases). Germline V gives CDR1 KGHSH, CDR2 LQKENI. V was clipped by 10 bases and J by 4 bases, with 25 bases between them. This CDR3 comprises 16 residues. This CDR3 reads CAISSLPTGQTYGYTF. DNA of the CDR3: TGTGCCATTTCATCCCTACCGACCGGACAGACCTATGGCTACACCTTC.

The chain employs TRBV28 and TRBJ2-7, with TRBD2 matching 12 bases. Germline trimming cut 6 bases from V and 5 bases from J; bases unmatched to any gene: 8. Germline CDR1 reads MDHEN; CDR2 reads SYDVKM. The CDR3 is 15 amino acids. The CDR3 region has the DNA TGTGCCAGCAGACGTACTAGCGGGAGGTTCCACGAGCAGTACTTC. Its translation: CASRRTSGRFHEQYF.

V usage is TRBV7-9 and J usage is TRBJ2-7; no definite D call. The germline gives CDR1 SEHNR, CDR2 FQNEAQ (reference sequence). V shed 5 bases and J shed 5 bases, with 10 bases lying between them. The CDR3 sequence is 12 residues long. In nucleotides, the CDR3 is TGTGCCAGCAGCCCCGGGTACGACGAGCAGTACTTC. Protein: CASSPGYDEQYF.

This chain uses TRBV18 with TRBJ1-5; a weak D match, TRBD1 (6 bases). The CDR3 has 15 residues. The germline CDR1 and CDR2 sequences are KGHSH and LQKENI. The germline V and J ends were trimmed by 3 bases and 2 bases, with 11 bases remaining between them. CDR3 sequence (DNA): TGTGCCAGCTCACCTCAACAGGGAGGCAATCAGCCCCAGCATTTT. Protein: CASSPQQGGNQPQHF.

The CDR3 sequence is CASSLDWTVDQPQHF. DNA of the CDR3: TGCGCCAGCAGCCTGGACTGGACAGTTGATCAGCCCCAGCATTTT. V usage is TRBV5-1 and J usage is TRBJ1-5, with a weak D call TRBD1 (6 bases). The germline V and J ends were trimmed by 4 bases and 5 bases, with 16 bases remaining between them. The germline V gene encodes CDR1 SGHRS and CDR2 YFSETQ. The CDR3 has 15 residues.

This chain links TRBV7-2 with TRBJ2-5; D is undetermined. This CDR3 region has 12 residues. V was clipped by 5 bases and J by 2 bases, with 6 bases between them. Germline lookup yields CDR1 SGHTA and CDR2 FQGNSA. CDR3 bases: TGTGCCAGCAGCATTTCACAAGAGACCCAGTACTTC. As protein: CASSISQETQYF.

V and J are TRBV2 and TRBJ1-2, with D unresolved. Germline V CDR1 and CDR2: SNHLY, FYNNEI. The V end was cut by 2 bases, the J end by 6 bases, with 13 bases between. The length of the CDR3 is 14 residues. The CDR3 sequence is CASSEPLALNGYTF. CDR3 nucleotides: TGTGCCAGCAGTGAACCGTTGGCCTTGAATGGCTACACCTTC.

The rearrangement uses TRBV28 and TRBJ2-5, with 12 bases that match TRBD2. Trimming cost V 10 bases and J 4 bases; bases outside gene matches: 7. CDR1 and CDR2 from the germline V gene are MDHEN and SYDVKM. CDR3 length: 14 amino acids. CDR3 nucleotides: TGTGCCACTTTGACTAGCGGGAGCCCAGAGACCCAGTACTTC. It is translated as CATLTSGSPETQYF.

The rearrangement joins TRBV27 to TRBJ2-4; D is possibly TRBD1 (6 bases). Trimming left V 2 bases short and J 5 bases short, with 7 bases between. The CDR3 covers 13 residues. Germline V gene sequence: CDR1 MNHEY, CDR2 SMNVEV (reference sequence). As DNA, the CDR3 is TGTGCCAGCAGTTTAGGGGGCGAAAACATTCAGTACTTC. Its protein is CASSLGGENIQYF.

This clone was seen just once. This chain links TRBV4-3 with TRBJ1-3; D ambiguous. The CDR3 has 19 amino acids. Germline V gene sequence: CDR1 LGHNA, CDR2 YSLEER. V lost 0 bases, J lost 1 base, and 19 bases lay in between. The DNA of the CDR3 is TGCGCCAGCAGCCAAGATGAGGGAGGGCACTTCAGTTCTGGAAACACCATATATTTT. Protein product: CASSQDEGGHFSSGNTIYF.

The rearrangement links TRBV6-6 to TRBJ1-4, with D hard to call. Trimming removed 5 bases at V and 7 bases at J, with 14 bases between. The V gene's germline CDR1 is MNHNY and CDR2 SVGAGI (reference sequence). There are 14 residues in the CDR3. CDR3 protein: CASSTTTPVEKLFF. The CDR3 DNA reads TGTGCCAGCAGTACCACAACGCCTGTTGAAAAACTGTTTTTT.